This TCR beta chain was sequenced in a study of prognosis after radiotherapy for stage I lung cancer. Study details: The patient group consisted of roughly 13 men and about 6 women whose ages spanned roughly 50 to 95, median roughly 75 years.

Amplification of TCR beta CDR3 from genomic DNA used two-round multiplex PCR. First-round PCR, the initial amplification, used primers specific to each TRBV and TRBJ gene. TCRdb redid the calling of the multiplex PCR reads with MiXCR, one entry per CDR3 protein. The table lists under 55,000 distinct CDR3 sequences, about 35% of them singletons. This CDR3 spans 17 amino acids. The V end lost 4 bases, the J end lost 2 bases, and 15 bases lay between the germline ends. This clonotype was found many times. The sequencing used PBMCs, collected before or after stereotactic body radiation therapy (not recorded which). J is TRBJ2-6 and V is TRBV12-3 or TRBV12-4; D not certain. This clonotype was sampled from a donor at least 50 years old with non-small cell lung cancer. CDR3 coding DNA: TGTGCCAGCAGTTCCGAACGCCTACGCGCTGGGGCCAACGTCCTGACTTTC. It specifies CASSSERLRAGANVLTF.